This T cell receptor (beta chain) was retrieved from a study of T cells in Graves' hyperthyroidism and ophthalmopathy. Remarks on this clonotype: What it binds is not known.

Amplification targeted TCR beta CDR3 regions from RNA transcripts. Using the HTBI primer set, a first-round RT-PCR was run on the TCR CDR3. TCRdb reprocessed the multiplex PCR reads via MiXCR and lists one record per CDR3 protein. The sample lists fewer than 700,000 distinct CDR3 sequences; about 15% were seen once. Study findings and constraints: Most thyroid clonotypes expanded above 0.001 appeared in blood too. The authors' 13 V-J model separated ophthalmopathy from stable hyperthyroidism.

The sample was blood. This clonotype was sampled from a woman aged 18-29 years with Graves' ophthalmopathy.

The CDR3 here is CASKPRDSGRNSPLHF. In nucleotides, the CDR3 is TGTGCCAGCAAACCCCGGGACAGCGGACGTAATTCACCCCTCCACTTT. The genes are TRBV27 and TRBJ1-6, with TRBD1 identical over 7 bases. The V segment lost 7 bases and the J segment 6 bases; nucleotides outside the gene matches: 12. Germline V gives CDR1 MNHEY, CDR2 SMNVEV (reference sequence). The CDR3 totals 16 residues.